The 28 T cell receptor beta chains given below trace back to one sample, sequenced in a study of T-cell reconstitution after alpha-beta-depleted transplantation in children. For TCRbeta, the library was prepared with unique molecular identifiers. A single record per CDR3 protein comes from TCRdb applying MiXCR to the PCR reads. Altogether approximately 520,000 distinct CDR3 sequences are present, 9.5% to 12% being singletons, with the ten largest covering about 14%. The sequenced sample was PBMCs, mostly from graft donor cells, obtained 180 days after TCRalphabeta/CD19-depleted stem cell transplant. The receptors were gathered from a female patient aged 2-10 years who had a stem cell transplant for aplastic anemia, so the T cells may come from the graft donor.

The sample holds a few counts of this clonotype. The V and J genes are TRBV6-5 and TRBJ1-1; D is ambiguous. Per the germline V gene, CDR1 is MNHEY and CDR2 is SVGAGI. Deletions cut 2 bases from V and 0 bases from J, with 13 bases between. CDR3 size: 16 residues. CDR3 loop: CASSYGGITMNTEAFF. For the CDR3, the DNA is TGTGCCAGCAGTTACGGAGGGATTACCATGAACACTGAAGCTTTCTTT.

In its sample, this clonotype was seen many times. V is TRBV5-1 and J is TRBJ1-5; the match to TRBD1 covers 8 bases. V trimming: 4 bases; J trimming: 1 base; junction bases outside the gene matches: 10. The CDR3 runs to 17 residues. Germline V lookup: CDR1 SGHRS, CDR2 YFSETQ. The CDR3 loop is CASSTGTGQASNQPQHF. As DNA, the CDR3 is TGCGCCAGCAGCACGGGGACAGGCCAGGCCAGCAATCAGCCCCAGCATTTT.

The chain couples TRBV20-1 to TRBJ2-7; 7 bases agree with TRBD1. The ends lost 1 base at V and 2 bases at J; junction bases unmatched: 5. The CDR3 covers 14 residues. Germline values: CDR1 DFQATT, CDR2 SNEGSKA (reference sequence). CDR3 protein: CSARGQGLAYEQYF. Here the CDR3 DNA reads TGCAGTGCTAGAGGACAGGGTTTAGCCTACGAGCAGTACTTC.

This clonotype was found a few times. The chain combines TRBV28 with TRBJ2-7; D remains unclear. The germline CDR1 and CDR2 sequences are MDHEN and SYDVKM. Trimming removed 3 bases from V and 3 bases from J, with 15 bases in between. The CDR3 has 15 amino acids. CDR3 residues: CASSFRRERGYEQYF. DNA of the CDR3: TGTGCCAGCAGTTTTCGTCGCGAAAGAGGCTACGAGCAGTACTTC.

CDR3 sequence (DNA): TGCGCCAGCAGCCAAGATTGGGGGGTTTGGAACACTGAAGCTTTCTTT. Translating it yields CASSQDWGVWNTEAFF. The genes are TRBV4-3 and TRBJ1-1; TRBD1 is a possible D gene (5 bases). CDR3 length equals 16 residues. CDR1 and CDR2 (germline): LGHNA, YSLEER. Trimming took off 0 bases at V and 1 base at J, with 12 bases between the two ends.

The rearrangement links TRBV7-9 to TRBJ2-7, with TRBD1 matching over 8 bases. The CDR3 has 14 residues. J was trimmed by 1 base and V by 5 bases; bases with no gene match: 4. CDR1 is SEHNR, CDR2 FQNEAQ, per germline (reference sequence). CDR3 bases: TGTGCCAGCAGCCCATGGACAGGGTCCTACGAGCAGTACTTC. Its translation is CASSPWTGSYEQYF.

In its sample, this clonotype was seen a few times. The V and J genes are TRBV5-1 and TRBJ2-7, with 7 nucleotides matching TRBD2. CDR1 is SGHRS and CDR2 is YFSETQ in the germline V gene. CDR3 length: 14 residues. V was pared by 5 bases and J by 0 bases, with 5 bases of the junction left unmatched. This CDR3 is CASSDGGSSYEQYF. CDR3 nucleotide sequence: TGCGCCAGCAGTGACGGGGGGAGCTCCTACGAGCAGTACTTC.

This clonotype was seen only a few times. The chain recombines TRBV11-1 with TRBJ2-2; a weak D match, TRBD1 (6 bases). The CDR3 extends over 16 amino acids. Germline V gene lookup returns CDR1 SGHAT and CDR2 FQDESV (reference sequence). V was trimmed by 2 bases and J by 6 bases, leaving 16 bases between them. Written as DNA, the CDR3 is TGTGCCAGCAGCTTAATCGGGACACAATGGGCCGGGGAGCTGTTTTTT. The encoded protein is CASSLIGTQWAGELFF.

This clonotype was found a few times. The chain carries TRBV20-1 and TRBJ2-1, with 9 bases aligning to TRBD2. The V segment lost 3 bases and the J segment 6 bases; nucleotides outside the gene matches: 6. Germline V gives CDR1 DFQATT, CDR2 SNEGSKA (reference sequence). This CDR3 spans 14 amino acids. CDR3 DNA sequence: TGCAGTGCTAGTTTTCTAGCGGGGTTCAATGAGCAGTTCTTC. It specifies CSASFLAGFNEQFF.

This clonotype was observed a few times. The chain recombines TRBV19 with TRBJ2-4; 9 bases match TRBD2. CDR1 and CDR2 (germline): LNHDA, SQIVND (reference sequence). The CDR3 is 14 amino acids. With 1 base clipped from V and 7 bases from J, the junction kept 2 bases outside the gene matches. The CDR3 DNA sequence: TGTGCCAGTAGTATAGGGCGGGGGGGCAACATTCAGTACTTC. Translation gives CASSIGRGGNIQYF.

This clonotype was seen a few times. The V gene is TRBV7-2, the J gene TRBJ2-3; D unclear. Germline lookup yields CDR1 SGHTA and CDR2 FQGNSA. This CDR3 has 13 amino acids. V was clipped by 0 bases and J by 6 bases, with 7 bases between them. The CDR3 reads CASSLAGWDTQYF. DNA of the CDR3: TGTGCCAGCAGCTTAGCGGGATGGGATACGCAGTATTTT.

This clonotype was seen a handful of times. The rearrangement links TRBV12-3 or TRBV12-4 to TRBJ2-1; D is unresolved. The V and J ends lost 4 bases and 2 bases respectively, with 15 bases between them. CDR3 length equals 16 residues. This CDR3 is CASSSRPPSAYNEQFF. DNA for the CDR3: TGTGCCAGCAGTTCTAGACCTCCCAGCGCCTACAATGAGCAGTTCTTC.

This clonotype was counted ten times or more. The chain links TRBV20-1 to TRBJ2-7; D gene uncertain. The CDR3 is 13 amino acids. Germline V gene sequence: CDR1 DFQATT, CDR2 SNEGSKA (reference sequence). The V end lost 6 bases, the J end lost 2 bases, and 14 bases lay between the germline ends. Here the CDR3 reads CSAERNVAYEQYF. Written as DNA, the CDR3 is TGCAGTGCCGAGCGCAATGTCGCCTACGAGCAGTACTTC.

The chain joins TRBV20-1 to TRBJ2-3, with D tentatively TRBD1 (5 bases). The CDR3 runs to 14 residues. CDR1 is DFQATT, CDR2 SNEGSKA, per germline (reference sequence). Trimming stripped 7 bases from V and 5 bases from J, with 19 bases between. The CDR3 coding sequence is TGCAGTGTCGAAAAGGGAAACACAGGAGATACGCAGTATTTT. It codes for CSVEKGNTGDTQYF.

The table lists this clonotype with many counts. The V gene is TRBV30, the J gene TRBJ2-2, with 8 positions matching TRBD1. The length of the CDR3 is 11 residues. V was clipped by 5 bases and J by 10 bases; unmatched bases: 3. Germline CDR1 reads GTSNPN; CDR2 reads SVGIG (reference sequence). The CDR3 region has the DNA TGTGCCTGGGGACAGGGTGTGGAGCTGTTTTTT. Residues: CAWGQGVELFF.

The rearrangement links TRBV24-1 to TRBJ1-1, with D possibly TRBD1 on 6 matching bases. The V gene lost 9 bases and the J gene lost 1 base, with 17 bases spanning the gap. Germline CDR1 reads KGHDR; CDR2 reads SFDVKD. This CDR3 comprises 15 residues. DNA of the CDR3: TGTGCCACCGGTTTGAGGGGACAAGAGAACACTGAAGCTTTCTTT. Translated: CATGLRGQENTEAFF.

The chain combines TRBV5-1 with TRBJ2-3, with 11 bases that match TRBD2. V lost 4 bases and J lost 4; bases outside the gene matches: 8. The CDR3 spans 16 residues. Germline loops: CDR1 SGHRS, CDR2 YFSETQ. CDR3 loop: CASSPASGGFPDTQYF. For the CDR3, the DNA is TGCGCCAGCAGCCCAGCTAGCGGGGGGTTCCCAGATACGCAGTATTTT. The full variable domain, with the rest looked up from reference TRBV5-1 and TRBJ2-3, is KAGVTQTPRYLIKTRGQQVTLSCSPISGHRSVSWYQQTPGQGLQFLFEYFSETQRNKGNFPGRFSGRQFSNSRSEMNVSTLELGDSALYLCASSPASGGFPDTQYFGPGTRLTVL.

The V and J genes are TRBV5-1 and TRBJ2-7, with D maybe TRBD2 (7 bases). The CDR3 is 15 residues long. The germline V and J ends were trimmed by 0 bases and 3 bases, with 13 bases remaining between them. Looked up from germline, CDR1 is SGHRS and CDR2 is YFSETQ. The CDR3 loop reads CASSLGGGGYYEQYF. In nucleotides, the CDR3 is TGCGCCAGCAGCTTGGGAGGGGGGGGTTACTACGAGCAGTACTTC. The full variable domain, completed using reference TRBV5-1 and TRBJ2-7, is KAGVTQTPRYLIKTRGQQVTLSCSPISGHRSVSWYQQTPGQGLQFLFEYFSETQRNKGNFPGRFSGRQFSNSRSEMNVSTLELGDSALYLCASSLGGGGYYEQYFGPGTRLTVT.

This clonotype came up a few times. The chain has TRBV5-1 and TRBJ2-5, with TRBD2 matching over 12 bases. Germline V lookup: CDR1 SGHRS, CDR2 YFSETQ. The CDR3 covers 15 residues. Germline trimming cut 0 bases from V and 3 bases from J; bases unmatched to any gene: 0. The CDR3 nucleotides are TGCGCCAGCAGCTTGGGGACTAGCGGGAAAGAGACCCAGTACTTC. It specifies CASSLGTSGKETQYF.

This clonotype came up a few times. This rearrangement joins TRBV10-3 to TRBJ2-7, with 8 bases matching TRBD1. After removal of 8 bases from V and 5 bases from J, the junction contained 14 bases not matched to a gene. The CDR3 has 15 amino acids. CDR1 and CDR2 from the germline V gene are ENHRY and SYGVKD. The CDR3 coding sequence is TGTGCCATCGTTAACTTCCCGGACAGGGTCGACGAGCAGTACGTC. Encoded protein: CAIVNFPDRVDEQYV.

This clonotype was detected ten times or more. The rearrangement uses TRBV28 and TRBJ2-5, with D perhaps matching TRBD1 (6 bases). This CDR3 comprises 12 residues. Germline V lookup: CDR1 MDHEN, CDR2 SYDVKM. The V end lost 11 bases, the J end lost 2 bases, and 12 bases lay between the germline ends. This CDR3 reads CASRRGQETQYF. The CDR3 region has the DNA TGTGCCTCACGCAGGGGTCAAGAGACCCAGTACTTC.

This chain links TRBV3-1 with TRBJ2-3; maybe TRBD2 (5 bases). V lost 0 bases, J lost 4 bases, and 8 bases lay in between. Per the germline V gene, CDR1 is LGHDT and CDR2 is YNNKEL (reference sequence). This CDR3 is built from 14 residues. The CDR3 nucleotides read TGTGCCAGCAGCCAAGAACCCGGGGCAGATACGCAGTATTTT. Translation gives CASSQEPGADTQYF.

A few counts support this clonotype. The junction departs from germline at one end; a sequencing error may be responsible. This sequence joins TRBV5-1 and TRBJ2-1; 11 bases are a match to TRBD2. This CDR3 has 16 amino acids. Germline assignment: CDR1 SGHRS and CDR2 YFSETQ. CDR3: CASSLEGLAAYNEQFF. The CDR3 bases are TGTGCCAGCAGCTTAGAGGGACTAGCGGCTTACAATGAGCAGTTCTTC.

A few counts support this clonotype. The V gene is TRBV3-1, the J gene TRBJ2-1; 7 bases are shared with TRBD1. CDR3 size: 16 residues. Trimming cost V 2 bases and J 3 bases; bases outside gene matches: 7. Per the germline V gene, CDR1 is LGHDT and CDR2 is YNNKEL (reference sequence). In nucleotides, the CDR3 is TGTGCCAGCAGCCAAAGGGACAGAACACTCTACAATGAGCAGTTCTTC. It codes for CASSQRDRTLYNEQFF.

The table lists this clonotype with many counts. This chain connects TRBV5-1 to TRBJ2-1; perhaps D is TRBD1 or TRBD2 (5 bases each). Trimming took 4 bases from V and 10 from J, leaving 12 bases between them. CDR3 length: 12 residues. Looked up from germline, CDR1 is SGHRS and CDR2 is YFSETQ. Written as DNA, the CDR3 is TGCGCCAGCAGCGAATCCGGGGCCGAGCAGTTCTTC. Residues: CASSESGAEQFF.

V and J are TRBV4-2 and TRBJ1-5; maybe TRBD1 (5 bases). There are 17 residues in the CDR3. Germline CDR1 LGHNA, CDR2 YNFKEQ. V was pared by 9 bases and J by 3 bases, with 24 bases between. CDR3 sequence: CARTDRYAGEVNQPQHF. CDR3 in DNA: TGTGCCAGGACAGATCGGTATGCGGGGGAGGTCAATCAGCCCCAGCATTTT.

This sequence joins TRBV24-1 and TRBJ2-5; D might be TRBD1 or TRBD2, each matching 7 bases. The germline gives CDR1 KGHDR, CDR2 SFDVKD. The CDR3 loop spans 17 amino acids. V dropped 4 bases and J dropped 4 bases, with 21 bases sitting between them. This chain's CDR3 is CATSEARGGLNGETQYF. CDR3 in DNA: TGTGCCACCAGTGAAGCCAGGGGGGGGTTGAATGGAGAGACCCAGTACTTC.

This clonotype was counted between two and nine times. V gene TRBV7-2 combines with J gene TRBJ2-1, with 11 bases lining up with TRBD2. The CDR3 is 16 residues long. V gave up 5 bases and J gave up 4 bases; unmatched junction bases: 7. The V gene's germline CDR1 is SGHTA and CDR2 FQGNSA. For the CDR3, the DNA is TGTGCCAGCAGCCAAACCGGGACTAGCGGATACAATGAGCAGTTCTTC. Translated: CASSQTGTSGYNEQFF.